This TCR beta chain came from a study of T-cell memory formation after mild COVID-19. Study observations and caveats: Mainly CM and EM harbored the contracting CD4+ clones; mainly EMRA harbored the CD8+ ones. Contracting clones from day 15 to 85 showed balanced CD4/CD8; later expanders favored CD4+.

Using its own MiXCR run on the 5' RACE reads, TCRdb lists one record per CDR3 protein. The table records 350,000 to 500,000 distinct CDR3 sequences, about 25% of them present only once. V lost 4 bases, J lost 1 base, and 13 bases lay in between. Per germline, CDR1 KGHDR and CDR2 SFDVKD. The CDR3 loop spans 16 amino acids. This clonotype has at least ten counts. Its specificity is not known. The gene calls are TRBV24-1 and TRBJ1-3, with D possibly TRBD1 on 5 matching bases. The sequence was collected from an adult woman who had mild COVID-19 (a few samples of this study predate the infection). Cell type and time point are not known. The sample taken for sequencing was PBMCs or a T cell subset sorted from them (not recorded which). CDR3 sequence reads: CATSDSGTVSGNTIYF. In DNA, the CDR3 is TGTGCCACCAGTGACTCCGGGACGGTTTCTGGAAACACCATATATTTT.